One and the same sample provided the 23 T cell receptor beta chains below, sequenced in a study of blood T cell repertoires in COVID-19. Assay: immunoSEQ multiplex PCR; the TCRdb copy retains only in-frame clones and omits some. This table holds some 350,000 clones, around 86% found once. The sample consisted of peripheral blood. These receptors all stem from a human donor in a cohort sampled during active COVID-19.

The chain couples TRBV4-1 to TRBJ1-2, with 9 bases matching TRBD1. This CDR3 spans 15 amino acids. V shed 0 bases and J 4 bases; nucleotides not matched to a gene: 3. Germline V gene data show CDR1 as MGHRA and CDR2 as YSYEKL. CDR3 in amino acids: CASSQDLTGGYGYTF. As DNA, the CDR3 is TGCGCCAGCAGCCAAGATTTGACAGGGGGCTATGGCTACACCTTC.

The J gene is TRBJ1-3, the V gene TRBV7-2; TRBD1 matches 7 bases. Germline CDR1 reads SGHTA; CDR2 reads FQGNSA. This CDR3 has 16 amino acids. V gave up 5 bases and J gave up 0 bases; unmatched junction bases: 7. The CDR3, as DNA: TGTGCCAGCAGCCTACAGGGGAAGAACTCTGGAAACACCATATATTTT. Translation: CASSLQGKNSGNTIYF.

The genes are TRBV5-1 and TRBJ1-2, with D unresolved. Trimming removed 2 bases from V and 4 bases from J, with 15 bases in between. The CDR3 covers 15 residues. Germline assignment: CDR1 SGHRS and CDR2 YFSETQ. For the CDR3, the DNA is TGCGCCAGCAGCTTAGATGGGCAGCTCCTCTATGGCTACACCTTC. It codes for CASSLDGQLLYGYTF.

The genes are TRBV10-3 and TRBJ1-6, with D possibly being TRBD1 (5 bases). CDR3 length: 14 amino acids. Trimming removed 3 bases from V and 8 bases from J, with 11 bases in between. Germline assignment: CDR1 ENHRY and CDR2 SYGVKD. The CDR3 here is CAISDDSPDSPLHF. In DNA form, the CDR3 reads TGTGCCATCAGTGACGACAGCCCCGATTCACCCCTCCACTTT.

The gene calls are TRBV2 and TRBJ2-7, with TRBD1 identical over 9 bases. The trim removed 4 bases at V and 3 bases at J, leaving 4 bases unmatched. Per germline, CDR1 SNHLY and CDR2 FYNNEI. CDR3 size: 14 residues. The CDR3 sequence is CASSVDRGDYEQYF. CDR3 nucleotide sequence: TGTGCCAGCAGTGTAGACAGGGGGGACTACGAGCAGTACTTC.

The chain combines TRBV19 with TRBJ2-1; D is uncertain. The V end lost 3 bases, the J end lost 0 bases, and 6 bases lay between the germline ends. The CDR3 sequence is 14 residues long. CDR1 is LNHDA and CDR2 is SQIVND in the germline V gene (reference sequence). The CDR3: CASSMSSSYNEQFF. The DNA of the CDR3 is TGTGCCAGTAGTATGAGTAGCTCCTACAATGAGCAGTTCTTC.

This chain joins TRBV4-1 and TRBJ2-5; maybe TRBD1 (5 bases). Trimming cost V 0 bases and J 4 bases, with 12 bases left between them. This CDR3 comprises 15 residues. The germline gives CDR1 MGHRA, CDR2 YSYEKL. The CDR3 loop is CASSQDPGSVETQYF. For the CDR3, the DNA is TGCGCCAGCAGCCAAGATCCAGGGTCAGTAGAGACCCAGTACTTC.

The CDR3 nucleotides are TGTGCCAGTAGTGTACGACAGGGCTACGAGCAGTACTTC. As protein: CASSVRQGYEQYF. The V gene is TRBV19, the J gene TRBJ2-7; TRBD1 agrees at 7 bases. After removal of 5 bases from V and 3 bases from J, the junction contained 4 bases not matched to a gene. This CDR3 has 13 amino acids. From germline, CDR1 is LNHDA and CDR2 SQIVND (reference sequence). Complete variable domain (other parts from reference TRBV19 and TRBJ2-7): DGGITQSPKYLFRKEGQNVTLSCEQNLNHDAMYWYRQDPGQGLRLIYYSQIVNDFQKGDIAEGYSVSREKKESFPLTVTSAQKNPTAFYLCASSVRQGYEQYFGPGTRLTVT.

The chain recombines TRBV9 with TRBJ2-3; 10 bases agree with TRBD2. The germline CDR1 and CDR2 sequences are SGDLS and YYNGEE. The CDR3 length is 18 residues. V shed 1 base, J shed 0 bases, and the junction held 8 bases outside the gene matches. CDR3 coding DNA: TGTGCCAGCAGCGTATCCGGGACTAGCGACGCTAGCACAGATACGCAGTATTTT. This encodes CASSVSGTSDASTDTQYF.

This chain links TRBV5-1 with TRBJ1-2; D gene uncertain. The CDR3 length is 13 residues. Germline V gives CDR1 SGHRS, CDR2 YFSETQ. V was cut by 0 bases and J by 4 bases, with 7 bases left in between. CDR3 in amino acids: CASSLDRPYGYTF. The CDR3 DNA reads TGCGCCAGCAGCTTGGACAGACCCTATGGCTACACCTTC.

The chain recombines TRBV2 with TRBJ2-6; 8 bases are shared with TRBD1. The CDR3 contains 16 residues. In germline, CDR1 is SNHLY, CDR2 FYNNEI. The ends lost 6 bases at V and 4 bases at J; junction bases unmatched: 8. CDR3 residues: CASSWDRLGGANVLTF. The DNA of the CDR3 is TGTGCCAGCAGCTGGGACAGGCTCGGGGGGGCCAACGTCCTGACTTTC. The whole variable domain, remainder taken from reference TRBV2 and TRBJ2-6, is EPEVTQTPSHQVTQMGQEVILRCVPISNHLYFYWYRQILGQKVEFLVSFYNNEISEKSEIFDDQFSVERPDGSNFTLKIRSTKLEDSAMYFCASSWDRLGGANVLTFGAGSRLTVL.

This chain connects TRBV7-8 to TRBJ2-7; D is perhaps TRBD1 (5 bases). The V and J ends lost 0 bases and 5 bases respectively, with 11 bases between them. This CDR3 has 14 residues. Germline loops: CDR1 SGHVS, CDR2 FQNEAQ. CDR3 DNA sequence: TGTGCCAGCAGCTTAGCGTCAGGGCTCCACGAGCAGTACTTC. It translates to CASSLASGLHEQYF.

This clone was detected a few times. The chain combines TRBV29-1 with TRBJ1-2, with 7 bases matching TRBD1. V lost 4 bases to trimming and J lost 6 bases; unmatched junction nucleotides: 11. The CDR3 is 14 residues long. CDR1 is SQVTM, CDR2 ANQGSEA, per germline. The CDR3 nucleotides read TGCAGCGTTGCCCCCTCTGACAGGGATGATGGCTACACCTTC. As protein: CSVAPSDRDDGYTF.

V gene TRBV5-5 combines with J gene TRBJ1-2; 9 bases fit TRBD1. The CDR3 length is 15 residues. With V trimmed by 0 bases and J by 4 bases, 4 bases remained unmatched. The germline V gene encodes CDR1 SGHKS and CDR2 YYEKEE (reference sequence). Written as DNA, the CDR3 is TGTGCCAGCAGCTTGGGGGACAGGGCCCTCTATGGCTACACCTTC. It encodes CASSLGDRALYGYTF.

This clone has a single count. This chain connects TRBV6-5 to TRBJ2-7, with a tentative D call TRBD2 (6 bases). The CDR3 spans 13 residues. Between the trimmed V and J ends, which lost 8 bases and 3 bases, there was a span of 14 bases. Germline CDR1 and CDR2: MNHEY and SVGAGI. The CDR3 sequence is CASVRTTHYEQYF. The CDR3 DNA follows: TGTGCCAGCGTCAGGACTACCCACTACGAGCAGTACTTC.

The rearrangement joins TRBV4-2 to TRBJ2-1; 13 bases line up with TRBD2. Germline CDR1 LGHNA, CDR2 YNFKEQ. The trim removed 4 bases at V and 5 bases at J, leaving 2 bases unmatched. CDR3 size: 15 residues. The CDR3 protein is CASSPGLAGDNEQFF. The DNA of the CDR3 is TGTGCCAGCAGCCCCGGACTAGCGGGGGACAATGAGCAGTTCTTC.

At least ten counts were recorded for this clone. The V and J genes are TRBV4-1 and TRBJ2-3, with TRBD1 identical over 8 bases. V gave up 6 bases and J gave up 0 bases; unmatched junction bases: 8. Germline assignment: CDR1 MGHRA and CDR2 YSYEKL. This CDR3 contains 16 residues. CDR3 nucleotide sequence: TGCGCCAGCAGACCTGAAACAGGGGGGAGCACAGATACGCAGTATTTT. Protein product: CASRPETGGSTDTQYF.

This sequence joins TRBV7-9 and TRBJ2-3, with 13 positions matching TRBD2. Germline V lookup: CDR1 SEHNR, CDR2 FQNEAQ (reference sequence). V was clipped by 6 bases and J by 8 bases; unmatched bases: 5. The CDR3 totals 14 residues. The CDR3 here is CASRLAGGPGTQYF. The CDR3, as DNA: TGTGCCAGCAGACTAGCGGGGGGGCCGGGTACGCAGTATTTT.

The rearrangement joins TRBV6-5 to TRBJ2-2, with 10 bases that match TRBD1. The germline V gene encodes CDR1 MNHEY and CDR2 SVGAGI. This CDR3 is 14 amino acids long. After removal of 2 bases from V and 13 bases from J, the junction contained 7 bases not matched to a gene. CDR3 sequence reads: CASSYNRDRGRLFF. The CDR3 coding sequence is TGTGCCAGCAGTTACAATCGGGACAGGGGTCGGCTGTTTTTT.

The chain employs TRBV11-2 and TRBJ2-7, with 9 positions matching TRBD1. The length of the CDR3 is 15 residues. After removal of 6 bases from V and 4 bases from J, the junction contained 10 bases not matched to a gene. Germline V gene sequence: CDR1 SGHAT, CDR2 FQNNGV. CDR3 residues: CASSLPGQGRYEQYF. The DNA of the CDR3 is TGTGCCAGCAGTCTACCGGGACAGGGTCGGTACGAGCAGTACTTC.

The chain joins TRBV29-1 to TRBJ2-1; 9 bases fit TRBD1. The CDR3 has 19 amino acids. Trimming cost V 5 bases and J 3 bases; bases outside gene matches: 20. Germline loops: CDR1 SQVTM, CDR2 ANQGSEA. As DNA, the CDR3 is TGCAGCGTTAATCCCGGGACAGGGTCCTGGAGTCGGTACTACAATGAGCAGTTCTTC. Translating gives CSVNPGTGSWSRYYNEQFF.

The chain carries TRBV25-1 and TRBJ1-4; possible D gene TRBD1, 5 bases. This CDR3 has 14 amino acids. Trimming left V 3 bases short and J 3 bases short, with 8 bases between. CDR1 is MGHDK and CDR2 is SYGVNS in the germline V gene. CDR3 sequence reads: CASSDTQANEKLFF. Written as DNA, the CDR3 is TGTGCCAGCAGTGACACACAGGCTAATGAAAAACTGTTTTTT.

This clone was recorded only once. The chain links TRBV2 to TRBJ2-1, with D tentatively TRBD2 (6 bases). Germline values: CDR1 SNHLY, CDR2 FYNNEI. The CDR3 has 15 residues. The V and J ends lost 6 bases and 10 bases respectively, with 22 bases between them. CDR3 amino acids: CASSPTTSGSREQFF. The CDR3 nucleotides read TGTGCCAGCAGCCCTACGACTAGTGGTAGTAGGGAGCAGTTCTTC.